This TCR beta chain was sequenced in a study of blood T cell repertoires in COVID-19. The overall study: COVID-19 samples collected from the United States, Italy and Spain covered acute and convalescent phases. PBMCs, B-cell-depleted T cells, or T cells were the source of the cDNA or gDNA that made up the material.

In the authors' methods: Reference gene primer amplification yielded estimated nucleated cell counts. The table came from immunoSEQ multiplex PCR; TCRdb's copy has only in-frame clones and leaves some out. That table gives V, J and clone size, and the DNA gave D and trimming. The sample yields about 35,000 clones, around 87% seen once. The clonotype was recovered from a human donor in a cohort sampled during active COVID-19. The sequenced sample consisted of peripheral blood.

The CDR3, as DNA: TGTGCCAGCAGTTTGGGCAACCAAGAGACCCAGTACTTC. Translated: CASSLGNQETQYF. The rearrangement joins TRBV12-3 or TRBV12-4 to TRBJ2-5, with D unresolved. The length of the CDR3 is 13 residues. Trimming cost V 3 bases and J 0 bases, with 5 bases left between them.